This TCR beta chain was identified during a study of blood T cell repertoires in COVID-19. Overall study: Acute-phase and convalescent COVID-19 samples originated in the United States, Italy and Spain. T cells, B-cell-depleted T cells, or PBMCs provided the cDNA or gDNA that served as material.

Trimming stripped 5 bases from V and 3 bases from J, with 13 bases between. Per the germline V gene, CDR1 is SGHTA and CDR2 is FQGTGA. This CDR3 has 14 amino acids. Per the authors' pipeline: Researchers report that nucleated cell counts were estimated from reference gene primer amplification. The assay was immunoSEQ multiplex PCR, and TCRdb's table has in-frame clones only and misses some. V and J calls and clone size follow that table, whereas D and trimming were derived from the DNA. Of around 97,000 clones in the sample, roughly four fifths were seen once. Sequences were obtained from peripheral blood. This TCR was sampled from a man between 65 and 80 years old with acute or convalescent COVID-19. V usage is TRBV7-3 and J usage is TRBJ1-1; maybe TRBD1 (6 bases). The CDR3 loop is CASSPTGADTEAFF. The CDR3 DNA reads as TGTGCCAGCAGCCCGACAGGTGCAGACACTGAAGCTTTCTTT.